The 10 T cell receptor beta chains given below trace back to one sample, sequenced in a study of blood T cell repertoires in COVID-19 (dated by TCRdb to about 2020). Libraries were constructed by the immunoSEQ multiplex PCR assay. In its TCRdb copy, this immuneACCESS table keeps in-frame sequences only and misses some clones. Where compared with another copy, unresolved V genes explain less than half of these, and the others have no known cause. This sample has approximately 200,000 clones in its table, and 87% of those were observed once. 10% of the sample is taken by the ten largest. Source material: PBMCs or T cells enriched from blood (not recorded which). These receptors were collected from a man between 18 and 29 years old with acute COVID-19.

The V gene is TRBV10-2, the J gene TRBJ2-5; D possibly corresponds to TRBD2 (5 bases). The CDR3 runs to 13 residues. Germline-derived CDR1 and CDR2 are WSHSY and SAAADI. Trimming took 4 bases from V and 4 from J, leaving 10 bases between them. The CDR3 here is CASSVGERETQYF. As DNA, the CDR3 is TGCGCCAGCAGTGTCGGGGAAAGAGAGACCCAGTACTTC.

This clone appeared once. Other nucleotide sequences in the sample specify the same CDR3. V usage is TRBV9 and J usage is TRBJ2-7; the D gene is possibly TRBD2 (6 bases). This CDR3 spans 13 amino acids. Germline values: CDR1 SGDLS, CDR2 YYNGEE. V lost 2 bases, J lost 3 bases, and 9 bases lay in between. Here the CDR3 reads CASSVSGGYEQYF. The CDR3 DNA sequence: TGTGCCAGCAGCGTTAGCGGCGGCTACGAGCAGTACTTC.

Comment on this clone: This clone may be a read error of a much larger clone one base away. The chain employs TRBV19 and TRBJ1-1; TRBD1 agrees at 8 bases. Germline CDR1 and CDR2: LNHDA and SQIVND (reference sequence). This CDR3 has 14 residues. Trimming at V came to 5 bases and at J to 0 bases, leaving 2 bases not matched to a gene. CDR3 in amino acids: CASSVDRVNTEAFF. CDR3 sequence (DNA): TGTGCCAGTAGTGTGGACAGGGTGAACACTGAAGCTTTCTTT. The full variable domain, in which reference TRBV19 and TRBJ1-1 provide the parts outside the CDR3, is DGGITQSPKYLFRKEGQNVTLSCEQNLNHDAMYWYRQDPGQGLRLIYYSQIVNDFQKGDIAEGYSVSREKKESFPLTVTSAQKNPTAFYLCASSVDRVNTEAFFGQGTRLTVV.

V usage is TRBV5-6 and J usage is TRBJ2-1; TRBD1 might be the D (5 bases). There are 16 residues in the CDR3. Trimming left V 1 base short and J 3 bases short, with 14 bases between. Germline CDR1 SGHDT, CDR2 YYEEEE. In nucleotides, the CDR3 is TGTGCCAGCAGCTTGCCCCTAGGGGAAGGCTACAATGAGCAGTTCTTC. It codes for CASSLPLGEGYNEQFF.

The chain links TRBV5-1 to TRBJ2-3, with 11 bases matching TRBD2. This CDR3 spans 17 amino acids. Germline CDR1 reads SGHRS; CDR2 reads YFSETQ. V shed 1 base, J shed 7 bases, and the junction held 11 bases outside the gene matches. CDR3 sequence: CASSLHLLAGVLNTQYF. In nucleotides, the CDR3 is TGCGCCAGCAGCTTGCACTTACTAGCGGGAGTGCTAAATACGCAGTATTTT.

The gene calls are TRBV5-4 and TRBJ2-2, with 7 bases fitting TRBD1. Looked up from germline, CDR1 is SGHNT and CDR2 is YYREEE (reference sequence). Germline trimming cut 1 base from V and 0 bases from J; bases unmatched to any gene: 6. The CDR3 runs 17 residues. CDR3: CASSLFEGATNTGELFF. The CDR3 coding sequence is TGTGCCAGCAGCTTGTTTGAGGGGGCTACGAACACCGGGGAGCTGTTTTTT.

This clone was seen only once. This chain joins TRBV29-1 and TRBJ2-7; 7 bases agree with TRBD2. The CDR3 runs 14 residues. V shed 7 bases, J shed 2 bases, and the junction held 11 bases outside the gene matches. CDR1 SQVTM and CDR2 ANQGSEA come from the germline V gene. The CDR3 is CSAKGAGSTYEQYF. The CDR3 DNA follows: TGCAGCGCAAAGGGAGCGGGATCCACCTACGAGCAGTACTTC.

This clone has just a few counts. The genes are TRBV6-2 or TRBV6-3 and TRBJ2-3; a possible D gene is TRBD1 (6 bases). The germline V gene has CDR1 MNHEY and CDR2 SVGEGT. With 5 bases removed from V and 1 base from J, the gap between germline ends came to 16 bases. The CDR3 totals 16 residues. The chain's CDR3 is CASSPRGGLGTDTQYF. CDR3 nucleotide sequence: TGTGCCAGCAGTCCAAGAGGGGGATTGGGCACAGATACGCAGTATTTT.

V is TRBV4-1 and J is TRBJ1-4; possible D gene TRBD1, 5 bases. Between the trimmed V and J ends, which lost 1 base and 7 bases, there was a span of 16 bases. This CDR3 has 16 residues. Germline CDR1 is MGHRA and CDR2 is YSYEKL. CDR3 nucleotides: TGCGCCAGCAGCCAAGTTAGGAGGGGATTAGGTGAAAAACTGTTTTTT. Amino acid sequence: CASSQVRRGLGEKLFF.

The chain recombines TRBV25-1 with TRBJ2-3; 9 bases agree with TRBD1. This CDR3 spans 13 amino acids. Germline loops: CDR1 MGHDK, CDR2 SYGVNS. Trimming at V came to 6 bases and at J to 3 bases, leaving 1 base not matched to a gene. The CDR3 sequence: CASRDRGTDTQYF. The CDR3 bases are TGTGCCAGCAGGGACAGGGGTACAGATACGCAGTATTTT.